The 4 T cell receptor beta chains below all came from one sample that was sequenced in a study of shared clonotypes between healthy human individuals. CD45RO-negative, CCR7-positively selected cells formed the naive CD8 fraction, excluding terminally differentiated effector memory CD45RA+ cells. This table comes from immunoSEQ multiplex PCR, and its TCRdb copy is limited to in-frame clones, with some not included. The sample lists 2 million to 2.5 million clones, roughly 91% seen once, with roughly 1.8% in the top ten. Input material: naive CD8+ T cells from PBMCs. The receptor set was obtained from a man in his late teens or twenties in good health. Some clones in this sample may be carry-over from other donors' samples.

This chain connects TRBV7-9 to TRBJ2-7, with no clear D. The germline CDR1 and CDR2 sequences are SEHNR and FQNEAQ (reference sequence). The germline V and J ends were trimmed by 5 bases and 2 bases, with 10 bases remaining between them. CDR3 length: 13 amino acids. The CDR3 coding sequence is TGTGCCAGCAGCAGGACCCCTACCTACGAGCAGTACTTC. This sequence encodes CASSRTPTYEQYF.

The chain links TRBV30 to TRBJ2-7, with 7 positions matching TRBD2. This CDR3 spans 14 amino acids. Looked up from germline, CDR1 is GTSNPN and CDR2 is SVGIG (reference sequence). With V trimmed by 2 bases and J by 3 bases, 7 bases remained unmatched. CDR3 region: CAWSPRGGSYEQYF. DNA of the CDR3: TGTGCCTGGAGTCCTCGGGGAGGGAGCTACGAGCAGTACTTC.

This CDR3 is CASSFRPTAVSKIHEQYF. CDR3 nucleotides: TGTGCCAGCAGTTTCCGACCGACGGCGGTTTCAAAAATCCACGAGCAGTACTTC. The V call is TRBV28, the J call TRBJ2-7; D not resolved. CDR1 MDHEN and CDR2 SYDVKM come from the germline V gene. The CDR3 sequence is 18 residues long. V was cut by 3 bases and J by 5 bases, with 26 bases left in between.

The CDR3 DNA reads TGTGCCACCAGCAGAGTCCCACCCGCCGCGGGGAGTGAAGCTTTCTTT. This codes for CATSRVPPAAGSEAFF. J is TRBJ1-1 and V is TRBV15; D gene uncertain. Germline CDR1 and CDR2: LNHNV and YYDKDF (reference sequence). This CDR3 comprises 16 residues. Trimming removed 1 base at V and 7 bases at J, with 19 bases between.